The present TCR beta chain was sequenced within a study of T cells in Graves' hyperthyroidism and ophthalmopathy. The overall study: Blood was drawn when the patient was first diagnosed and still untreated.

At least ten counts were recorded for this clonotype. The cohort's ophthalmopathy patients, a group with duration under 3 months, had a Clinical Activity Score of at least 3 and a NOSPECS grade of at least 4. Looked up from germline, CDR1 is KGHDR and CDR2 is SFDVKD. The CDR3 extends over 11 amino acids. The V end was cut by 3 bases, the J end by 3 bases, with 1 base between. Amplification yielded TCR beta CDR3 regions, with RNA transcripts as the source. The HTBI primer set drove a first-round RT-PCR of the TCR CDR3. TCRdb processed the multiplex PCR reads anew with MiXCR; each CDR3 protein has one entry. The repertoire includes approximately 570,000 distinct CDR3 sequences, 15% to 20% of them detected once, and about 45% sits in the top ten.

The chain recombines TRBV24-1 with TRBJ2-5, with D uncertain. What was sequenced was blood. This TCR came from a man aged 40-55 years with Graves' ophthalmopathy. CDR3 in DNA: TGTGCCACCAGTGATAAAGAGACCCAGTACTTC. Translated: CATSDKETQYF.